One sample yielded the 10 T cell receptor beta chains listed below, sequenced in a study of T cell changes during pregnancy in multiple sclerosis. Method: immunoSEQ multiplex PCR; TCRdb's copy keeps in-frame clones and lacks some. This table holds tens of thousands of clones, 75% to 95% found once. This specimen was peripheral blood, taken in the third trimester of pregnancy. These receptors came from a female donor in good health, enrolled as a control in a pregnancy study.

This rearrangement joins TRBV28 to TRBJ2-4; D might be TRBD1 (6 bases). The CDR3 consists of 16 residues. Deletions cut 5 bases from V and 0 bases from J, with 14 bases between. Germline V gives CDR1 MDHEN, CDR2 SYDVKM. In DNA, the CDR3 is TGTGCCAGCAGTCCCAACAGGGCCCTAGCCAAAAACATTCAGTACTTC. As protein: CASSPNRALAKNIQYF.

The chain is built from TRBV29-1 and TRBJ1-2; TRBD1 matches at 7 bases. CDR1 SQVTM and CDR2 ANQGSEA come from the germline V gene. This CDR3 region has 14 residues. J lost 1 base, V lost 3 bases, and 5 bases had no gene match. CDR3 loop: CSVDQGVINYGYTF. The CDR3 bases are TGCAGCGTTGATCAGGGGGTAATTAACTATGGCTACACCTTC.

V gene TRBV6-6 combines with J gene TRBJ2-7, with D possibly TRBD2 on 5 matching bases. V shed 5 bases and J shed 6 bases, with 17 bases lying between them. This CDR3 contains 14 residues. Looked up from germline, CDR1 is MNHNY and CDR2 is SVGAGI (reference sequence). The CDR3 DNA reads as TGTGCCAGCAGTACCACCGCGGGTGTCCCCGAGCAGTACTTC. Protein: CASSTTAGVPEQYF.

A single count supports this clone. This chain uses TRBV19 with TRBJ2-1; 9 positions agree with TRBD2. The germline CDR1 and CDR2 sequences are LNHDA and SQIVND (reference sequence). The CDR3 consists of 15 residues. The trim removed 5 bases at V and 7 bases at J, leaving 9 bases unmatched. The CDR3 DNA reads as TGTGCCAGTAGTCCCCTAGCGGGATTTATGAATGAGCAGTTCTTC. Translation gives CASSPLAGFMNEQFF.

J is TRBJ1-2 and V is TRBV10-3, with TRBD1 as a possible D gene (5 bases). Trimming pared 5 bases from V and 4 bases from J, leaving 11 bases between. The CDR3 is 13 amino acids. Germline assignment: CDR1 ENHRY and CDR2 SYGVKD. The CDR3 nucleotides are TGTGCCATCAGTACGCAGGGTGGCTATGGCTACACCTTC. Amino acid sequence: CAISTQGGYGYTF.

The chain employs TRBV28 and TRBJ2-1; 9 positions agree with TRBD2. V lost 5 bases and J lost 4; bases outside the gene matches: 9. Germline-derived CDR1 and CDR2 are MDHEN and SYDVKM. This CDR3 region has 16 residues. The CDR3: CASSIYSGSKYNEQFF. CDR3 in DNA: TGTGCCAGCAGTATCTATAGCGGGAGCAAATACAATGAGCAGTTCTTC.

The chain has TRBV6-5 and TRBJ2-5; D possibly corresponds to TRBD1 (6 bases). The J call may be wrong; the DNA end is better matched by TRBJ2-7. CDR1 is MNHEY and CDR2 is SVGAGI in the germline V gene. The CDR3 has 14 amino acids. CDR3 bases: TGTGCCAGCAGTTACCGGAGACAGGCTTACGAGCAGTACTTC. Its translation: CASSYRRQAYEQYF.

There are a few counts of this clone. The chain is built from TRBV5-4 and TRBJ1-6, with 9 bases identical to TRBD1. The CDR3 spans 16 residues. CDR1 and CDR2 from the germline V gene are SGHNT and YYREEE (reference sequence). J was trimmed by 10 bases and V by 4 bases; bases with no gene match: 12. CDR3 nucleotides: TGTGCCAGCAGCCCCGAGTCAGGACAGGGGAGCTCACCCCTCCACTTT. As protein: CASSPESGQGSSPLHF.

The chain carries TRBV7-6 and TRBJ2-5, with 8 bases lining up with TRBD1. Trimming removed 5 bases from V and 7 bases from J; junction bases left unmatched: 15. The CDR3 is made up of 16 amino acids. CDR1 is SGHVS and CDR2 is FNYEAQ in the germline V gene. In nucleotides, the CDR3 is TGTGCCAGCAGCCCCACGCCACAGGGGGGTTTCGGGACCCAGTACTTC. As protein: CASSPTPQGGFGTQYF.

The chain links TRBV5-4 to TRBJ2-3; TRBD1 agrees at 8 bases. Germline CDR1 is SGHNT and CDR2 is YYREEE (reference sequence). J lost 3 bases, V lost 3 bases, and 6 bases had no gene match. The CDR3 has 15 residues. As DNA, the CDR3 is TGTGCCAGCAGCTCACCGGACAGGGTAACAGATACGCAGTATTTT. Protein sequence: CASSSPDRVTDTQYF.